This TCR beta chain was sequenced for a study of Ad26.COV2.S vaccination and SARS-CoV-2 variants. The assay was immunoSEQ multiplex PCR, and TCRdb's table has in-frame clones only and misses some. The data hold 300,000 to 350,000 clones, with 86% observed a single time. Treatment in this sample: around 19 received Ad26.COV2.S at low or high dose, single or two shots; 5 received placebo; per-sample allocation not given. Collection of the samples took place on day 63 after the first injection of vaccine or placebo. The receptor comes from a person aged 18-65 years who received the Ad26.COV2.S COVID-19 vaccine or a placebo. Source: peripheral blood, taken in a trial of Ad26.COV2.S vaccine versus placebo.

This chain's CDR3 is CASSRGALVNSPLHF. The CDR3 DNA sequence: TGTGCCAGCAGCCGAGGGGCCCTAGTTAATTCACCCCTCCACTTT. This rearrangement joins TRBV3-1 (or the pseudogene TRBV3-2) to TRBJ1-6; the D gene is possibly TRBD1 (5 bases). This CDR3 comprises 15 residues. CDR1 is LGHDT and CDR2 is YNNKEL in the germline V gene (reference sequence). The ends were cut back, 4 bases at V and 6 bases at J, with 13 bases in the middle.